Here is one T cell receptor (beta chain) with its context. The data were taken from a study of shared clonotypes between healthy human individuals. Across the study: The study used three CD4 naive, three CD4 memory, two CD8 naive and one CD8 memory plate per donor.

An assay was performed, and its level was deep. Produced via immunoSEQ multiplex PCR; TCRdb's table is partial and in-frame only. Among roughly 640,000 clones listed, around 97% were seen once. Recent acute infections and vaccinations were absent in the healthy HIV-negative adult donors. The source material was naive CD4+ T cells sorted from blood. The subset here: CD45RA+ positively selected. The TCR sequence derives from a woman aged 25-40 years in good health.

This CDR3 is CASSIDRHSILDTIYF. In DNA form, the CDR3 reads TGTGCCAGTAGTATAGATCGGCACAGCATCTTGGACACCATATATTTT. The rearrangement uses TRBV19 and TRBJ1-3; D is unclear. The CDR3 runs to 16 residues. Per germline, CDR1 LNHDA and CDR2 SQIVND (reference sequence). The V and J ends lost 0 bases and 8 bases respectively, with 17 bases between them.